This TCR beta chain was identified during a study of regulatory T cells in long-lasting Graves disease. Across the study: Prior antithyroid drug treatment in newly diagnosed Graves' patients lasted under 3 months.

The V and J ends lost 0 bases and 1 base respectively, with 6 bases between them. Germline CDR1 reads SGHRS; CDR2 reads YFSETQ. The CDR3 runs to 14 residues. The study, taken as a whole, reports: Small sample size may have lowered accuracy.

Through Arm-PCR of CDR3 regions and iRepertoire HTBI primers, TCR beta libraries were built. TCRdb independently ran MiXCR on the multiplex PCR reads; one entry per CDR3 protein. The table includes 350,000 to 500,000 distinct CDR3 sequences, 11% to 15% detected once. Time point noted: newly diagnosed GD, antithyroid drugs for less than 3 months. PBMCs provided the RNA from which the TCR library was made. A word on this clonotype: Its antigen is as yet unknown.

This sample was shared with a second study, whose subject was T cells in Graves' hyperthyroidism and ophthalmopathy. That paper notes: The model foresaw ophthalmopathy a median roughly 6 months prior to onset.

V gene TRBV5-1 combines with J gene TRBJ2-3; D ambiguous. The TCR sequence derives from a woman aged 45-59 years with Graves disease. The source material was peripheral blood mononuclear cells (PBMCs), sampled at new diagnosis, from a patient treated with antithyroid drugs. As DNA, the CDR3 is TGCGCCAGCAGCTTGGTCGGACGCACAGATACGCAGTATTTT. Translated: CASSLVGRTDTQYF.